This T cell receptor (beta chain) was recorded in a study of HIV-infected patients and healthy controls. The ends lost 6 bases at V and 5 bases at J; junction bases unmatched: 9. There are 16 residues in the CDR3. CDR1 is MRHNA, CDR2 SNTAGT, per germline. Each CDR3 protein gets one entry after TCRdb re-called the 5' RACE reads with MiXCR. Among around 18,000 distinct CDR3 sequences listed, 16% were seen once. The receptor was isolated from a human donor in good health. Sequencing was done on a sample of CD8+ T cells from blood. The J gene is TRBJ2-2, the V gene TRBV6-4; 10 bases line up with TRBD2. CDR3 loop: CASSGGTSAGTGELFF. CDR3 nucleotides: TGTGCCAGCAGCGGTGGGACTAGCGCCGGGACCGGGGAGCTGTTTTTT.